This TCR beta chain was captured by sequencing in a study of OX40 agonist ivuxolimab in advanced cancers. Across the study: Ivuxolimab, an agonistic anti-OX40 (CD134) antibody, was given to patients. Patients received ivuxolimab, an intravenous treatment, every 2 weeks at 0.01 to 10 mg/kg.

TCRdb's table, derived via immunoSEQ multiplex PCR, lists solely in-frame clones and lacks some. The sample carries tens of thousands of clones, approximately 88% recorded once. V was clipped by 5 bases and J by 4 bases, with 23 bases between them. Germline V gene lookup returns CDR1 MDHEN and CDR2 SYDVKM. This CDR3 is built from 17 residues. The V and J genes are TRBV28 and TRBJ1-2, with TRBD1 as a possible D gene (6 bases). This specimen was CD4+ or CD8+ T cells sorted from blood, taken in a trial of the OX40 agonist ivuxolimab. The sequence was collected from an adult with an advanced solid tumor such as melanoma, head and neck, liver or kidney cancer. The CDR3 region is CASSGIRGGGESYGYTF. CDR3 DNA sequence: TGTGCCAGCAGTGGAATCAGGGGAGGTGGAGAGTCCTATGGCTACACCTTC.